The 7 T cell receptor beta chains presented below share a single source sample, sequenced in a study of blood T cell repertoires in COVID-19. Generated by immunoSEQ multiplex PCR, the TCRdb table keeps only in-frame clones and is missing some. The data hold roughly 150,000 clones, with around 89% observed a single time. The specimen was peripheral blood. The receptors originated from a man aged 45-65 years who had recovered from COVID-19.

The CDR3 loop is CSVYGGTDTQYF. In DNA, the CDR3 is TGCAGCGTTTACGGGGGGACAGATACGCAGTATTTT. This chain joins TRBV29-1 and TRBJ2-3; 7 nucleotides line up with TRBD2. The CDR3 is 12 amino acids. The J segment lost 3 bases and the V segment lost 5 bases, leaving 2 bases of the junction unmatched. Germline V gene data show CDR1 as SQVTM and CDR2 as ANQGSEA.

On this clone itself: Other DNA sequences in this specimen translate into the identical CDR3. The chain combines TRBV19 with TRBJ1-4; D gene uncertain. The CDR3 length is 14 residues. Germline assignment: CDR1 LNHDA and CDR2 SQIVND (reference sequence). V was pared by 1 base and J by 4 bases, with 7 bases between. The CDR3 DNA reads TGTGCCAGTAGTATAGGCGGCAGTAATGAAAAACTGTTTTTT. Its protein is CASSIGGSNEKLFF.

The chain employs TRBV7-2 and TRBJ2-7, with D maybe TRBD2 (5 bases). Trimming removed 7 bases at V and 0 bases at J, with 10 bases between. Germline V CDR1 and CDR2: SGHTA, FQGNSA. The CDR3 is made up of 13 amino acids. CDR3 DNA sequence: TGTGCCAGCATTGGGAGCCGCTCCTACGAGCAGTACTTC. As protein: CASIGSRSYEQYF. Drawing the rest from reference TRBV7-2 and TRBJ2-7, the complete variable domain is GAGVSQSPSNKVTEKGKDVELRCDPISGHTALYWYRQSLGQGLEFLIYFQGNSAPDKSGLPSDRFSAERTGGSVSTLTIQRTQQEDSAVYLCASIGSRSYEQYFGPGTRLTVT.

The chain links TRBV11-2 to TRBJ2-2, with a possible D match to TRBD2 (6 bases). CDR1 SGHAT and CDR2 FQNNGV come from the germline V gene. The CDR3 spans 15 residues. V dropped 3 bases and J dropped 4 bases, with 12 bases sitting between them. DNA for the CDR3: TGTGCCAGCAGCTTCGGGACTGGGGGCACCGGGGAGCTGTTTTTT. Its protein is CASSFGTGGTGELFF. Variable domain in full (rest from reference TRBV11-2 and TRBJ2-2): EAGVAQSPRYKIIEKRQSVAFWCNPISGHATLYWYQQILGQGPKLLIQFQNNGVVDDSQLPKDRFSAERLKGVDSTLKIQPAKLEDSAVYLCASSFGTGGTGELFFGEGSRLTVL.

The CDR3 region has the DNA TGCGCCAGCAGCCAAGGCCCTAGCGGGGGTATATACGAGCAGTACTTC. Amino acid sequence: CASSQGPSGGIYEQYF. The V and J genes are TRBV4-3 and TRBJ2-7; 10 bases align to TRBD2. CDR1 is LGHNA and CDR2 is YSLEER in the germline V gene. The CDR3 consists of 16 residues. With V trimmed by 1 base and J by 4 bases, 7 bases remained unmatched.

There are a few counts of this clone. The chain employs TRBV5-4 and TRBJ2-2; TRBD1 might be the D (6 bases). Germline loops: CDR1 SGHNT, CDR2 YYREEE (reference sequence). Trimming left V 2 bases short and J 6 bases short, with 14 bases between. This CDR3 region has 15 residues. The CDR3 sequence is CASSLQGRMSGELFF. The CDR3 DNA reads as TGTGCCAGCAGCTTACAGGGTCGGATGTCCGGGGAGCTGTTTTTT.

The chain carries TRBV15 and TRBJ2-2, with TRBD2 matching 9 bases. CDR3 length equals 16 residues. Germline V CDR1 and CDR2: LNHNV, YYDKDF (reference sequence). J lost 5 bases, V lost 0 bases, and 4 bases had no gene match. In nucleotides, the CDR3 is TGTGCCACCAGCAGAGACGGGACTAGCTATACCGGGGAGCTGTTTTTT. Its protein product is CATSRDGTSYTGELFF.